The T cell receptor (beta chain) under discussion was sequenced for a study of a mutant IDH1 vaccine in newly diagnosed glioma. Study-wide background: Patients were started on vaccination 4-6 weeks after radiotherapy alone, or with temozolomide cycles. In the visit schedule, V12 fell in week 35, while V13 fell in week 47.

The CDR3 runs 16 residues. V trimming: 3 bases; J trimming: 5 bases; junction bases outside the gene matches: 9. Germline CDR1 is MNHNS and CDR2 is SASEGT. Time point specified: week 47, end of study. It was 300 ug of mutant IDH1 20-mer peptide that made up each vaccine dose, given with topical imiquimod. In weeks 1, 3, 5, 7, 11, 15, 19 and 23, patients were vaccinated. Donors' newly diagnosed IDH1-mutant WHO grade 3 or 4 astrocytomas lacked nuclear ATRX. In regard to this clone: Its antigen is as yet unknown.

TCRdb keeps only in-frame clones here, not all; method: immunoSEQ multiplex PCR. The top ten clones hold approximately 9.1% of a sample with some 35,000 clones, 75% of them seen once. This material consisted of PBMCs, taken from a glioma patient whose treatment included an IDH1 peptide vaccine. The rearrangement uses TRBV6-1 and TRBJ1-5, with TRBD1 matching 8 bases. The TCR comes from a man aged 40-49 years with glioma. The CDR3 sequence is CASSEETGAWDQPQHF. The CDR3 coding sequence is TGTGCCAGCAGTGAGGAGACAGGGGCATGGGATCAGCCCCAGCATTTT.